The 27 T cell receptor beta chains below come from one sample, sequenced in a study of T cell repertoires in cytomegalovirus infection. TCRdb ran MiXCR on the reads and lists one entry per CDR3 protein. The sample has 200,000 to 300,000 distinct CDR3 sequences, 9.1% seen once. The sequenced material came from PBMCs. The receptors derive from a human donor in good health (CMV status not recorded). Some clones in this sample may be carry-over from other donors' samples.

This clonotype came up many times. V and J are TRBV7-2 and TRBJ2-1, with 16 bases that match TRBD2. Germline lookup yields CDR1 SGHTA and CDR2 FQGNSA. The CDR3 length is 20 residues. The V segment lost 6 bases and the J segment 7 bases; nucleotides outside the gene matches: 18. This CDR3 is CASSSPPGTSGGAVSNEQFF. The DNA of the CDR3 is TGTGCCAGCAGTTCACCACCCGGGACTAGCGGGGGGGCGGTTTCAAATGAGCAGTTCTTC.

This clonotype was found many times. The chain is built from TRBV7-2 and TRBJ2-2, with a tentative D call TRBD1 (5 bases). The CDR3 length is 13 residues. Germline V gives CDR1 SGHTA, CDR2 FQGNSA. Trimming cost V 3 bases and J 4 bases, with 6 bases left between them. The CDR3 spells CASSLTVTGELFF. As DNA, the CDR3 is TGTGCCAGCAGCTTGACAGTCACCGGGGAGCTGTTTTTT. The whole variable domain, filled in from reference TRBV7-2 and TRBJ2-2, reads GAGVSQSPSNKVTEKGKDVELRCDPISGHTALYWYRQSLGQGLEFLIYFQGNSAPDKSGLPSDRFSAERTGGSVSTLTIQRTQQEDSAVYLCASSLTVTGELFFGEGSRLTVL.

This clonotype has at least ten counts. The genes are TRBV28 and TRBJ2-7; 7 bases fit TRBD2. The length of the CDR3 is 18 residues. Trimming at V came to 2 bases and at J to 0 bases, leaving 13 bases not matched to a gene. Germline V gene lookup returns CDR1 MDHEN and CDR2 SYDVKM. The CDR3 DNA sequence: TGTGCCAGCAGTTTACGGGGAACTAGAGCGGGGTACTCCTACGAGCAGTACTTC. Its translation is CASSLRGTRAGYSYEQYF.

This chain uses TRBV5-1 with TRBJ1-2, with a weak D call TRBD1 (6 bases). V was pared by 4 bases and J by 4 bases, with 20 bases between. This CDR3 spans 16 amino acids. CDR1 SGHRS and CDR2 YFSETQ come from the germline V gene. The CDR3 loop is CASSPESTGSRYGYTF. In DNA form, the CDR3 reads TGCGCCAGCAGCCCCGAGAGCACAGGGAGTCGCTATGGCTACACCTTC.

This clonotype has more than one count but fewer than ten. The chain links TRBV19 to TRBJ1-1; 7 positions agree with TRBD1. J gave up 4 bases and V 6 bases, and 5 bases lay outside the gene matches. The CDR3 extends over 13 amino acids. Per the germline V gene, CDR1 is LNHDA and CDR2 is SQIVND (reference sequence). Written as DNA, the CDR3 is TGTGCCAGTAGCCCGGACAGGCTCACTGAAGCTTTCTTT. Residues: CASSPDRLTEAFF.

The CDR3 DNA is TGTGCCAGCAGTGAAGGGGGACAGGGTGGTAATGAGCAGTTCTTC. This codes for CASSEGGQGGNEQFF. J is TRBJ2-1 and V is TRBV25-1; 9 bases map to TRBD1. Germline V CDR1 and CDR2: MGHDK, SYGVNS. CDR3 length equals 15 residues. Losses at the gene ends were 2 bases for V and 7 bases for J; bases not matched to a gene: 6.

This clonotype was counted many times. The chain couples TRBV6-2 or TRBV6-3 to TRBJ1-1; maybe TRBD1 (5 bases). V gave up 6 bases and J gave up 5 bases, with 19 bases separating them. CDR3 length: 15 residues. CDR1 is MNHEY, CDR2 SVGEGT, per germline. The DNA for the CDR3 is TGTGCCAGCAGGCAATCCGGGGCCGCGAGTACTGAAGCTTTCTTT. Translation gives CASRQSGAASTEAFF.

In its sample, this clonotype was seen many times. The chain is built from TRBV27 and TRBJ2-1; TRBD1 matches at 7 bases. Per germline, CDR1 MNHEY and CDR2 SMNVEV (reference sequence). This CDR3 has 15 residues. V was pared by 5 bases and J by 1 base, with 5 bases of the junction left unmatched. The CDR3 nucleotides read TGTGCCAGCAGTCCCCGGACAGGTTCCTACAATGAGCAGTTCTTC. It specifies CASSPRTGSYNEQFF.

In this sample, this clonotype turned up many times. J is TRBJ1-3 and V is TRBV5-1; possibly TRBD1 for D (6 bases). V gave up 4 bases and J gave up 4 bases, with 15 bases separating them. The CDR3 spans 15 residues. The V gene's germline CDR1 is SGHRS and CDR2 YFSETQ. CDR3 nucleotides: TGCGCCAGCAGCCCCGGAAGGGGGGCCGGAAACACCATATATTTT. Translating it yields CASSPGRGAGNTIYF.

This clonotype has ten or more counts. This sequence joins TRBV20-1 and TRBJ2-5; D perhaps matches TRBD2 (6 bases). The CDR3 contains 14 residues. In germline, CDR1 is DFQATT, CDR2 SNEGSKA (reference sequence). Trimming shortened V by 2 bases and J by 5 bases, and 15 bases separated the two germline ends. The CDR3 here is CSARPSPAGETQYF. The DNA of the CDR3 is TGCAGTGCTAGACCTAGCCCGGCGGGGGAGACCCAGTACTTC.

The rearrangement links TRBV9 to TRBJ2-7; 10 nucleotides line up with TRBD2. The CDR3 is made up of 14 amino acids. The V segment lost 0 bases and the J segment 5 bases; nucleotides outside the gene matches: 2. The germline gives CDR1 SGDLS, CDR2 YYNGEE. The DNA for the CDR3 is TGTGCCAGCAGCGTAGCCACTAGCGGGAACGAGCAGTACTTC. Amino acids: CASSVATSGNEQYF.

The table lists this clonotype with many counts. The chain couples TRBV11-2 to TRBJ2-2; 13 nucleotides agree with TRBD2. With V trimmed by 3 bases and J by 6 bases, 4 bases remained unmatched. Looked up from germline, CDR1 is SGHAT and CDR2 is FQNNGV. The CDR3 covers 16 residues. The CDR3 DNA reads as TGTGCCAGCAGCTTCGGACTAGCGGGAGTCTCCGGGGAGCTGTTTTTT. Translating it yields CASSFGLAGVSGELFF.

This clonotype appeared many times. This chain uses TRBV7-2 with TRBJ2-1; TRBD2 matches 7 bases. The CDR3 is 15 amino acids. V trimming: 1 base; J trimming: 6 bases; junction bases outside the gene matches: 6. Germline V CDR1 and CDR2: SGHTA, FQGNSA. Written as DNA, the CDR3 is TGTGCCAGCAGCTTAGATGGCGGGAGTGGCAATGAGCAGTTCTTC. Translation: CASSLDGGSGNEQFF.

The genes are TRBV6-2 or TRBV6-3 and TRBJ1-1; unclear D gene. V dropped 6 bases and J dropped 6 bases, with 14 bases sitting between them. The CDR3 sequence is 13 residues long. The germline V gene has CDR1 MNHEY and CDR2 SVGEGT. CDR3 DNA: TGTGCCAGCAGCTCAATTCACGGCGCTGAAGCTTTCTTT. It specifies CASSSIHGAEAFF.

CDR3 nucleotide sequence: TGTGCCAGCAGTTACGTGGGACTAGCGGGATACAATGAGCAGTTCTTC. Translated: CASSYVGLAGYNEQFF. The chain is built from TRBV6-5 and TRBJ2-1; 13 nucleotides line up with TRBD2. Germline CDR1 is MNHEY and CDR2 is SVGAGI. The CDR3 loop spans 16 amino acids. The J segment lost 4 bases and the V segment lost 2 bases, leaving 2 bases of the junction unmatched.

The CDR3 coding sequence is TGTGCCAGCAGTATACGTTTGCTAGCGGGGGGGCTTAGCACCGGGGAGCTGTTTTTT. Protein: CASSIRLLAGGLSTGELFF. J is TRBJ2-2 and V is TRBV12-3 or TRBV12-4, with 12 bases that match TRBD2. With V trimmed by 5 bases and J by 4 bases, 14 bases remained unmatched. This CDR3 comprises 19 residues.

This clonotype was counted many times. The chain couples TRBV7-2 to TRBJ1-1; perhaps TRBD1 as D (5 bases). Germline V gene lookup returns CDR1 SGHTA and CDR2 FQGNSA. The V and J ends lost 1 base and 0 bases respectively, with 9 bases between them. The CDR3 has 15 amino acids. The CDR3 here is CASSLETVMNTEAFF. The CDR3 DNA is TGTGCCAGCAGCTTAGAGACAGTAATGAACACTGAAGCTTTCTTT.

This clonotype was recorded many times. The chain has TRBV27 and TRBJ1-5; D gene unclear. Germline loops: CDR1 MNHEY, CDR2 SMNVEV (reference sequence). Trimming left V 8 bases short and J 3 bases short, with 14 bases between. CDR3 length equals 14 residues. CDR3 protein: CASGRTQNNQPQHF. CDR3 in DNA: TGTGCCAGCGGACGTACCCAGAACAATCAGCCCCAGCATTTT.

Concerning this clonotype: A clone one base away is much larger, so this may be a read error. The chain links TRBV7-8 to TRBJ2-3; TRBD1 agrees at 10 bases. With V trimmed by 6 bases and J by 2 bases, 11 bases remained unmatched. Per the germline V gene, CDR1 is SGHVS and CDR2 is FQNEAQ. The length of the CDR3 is 17 residues. The CDR3 DNA is TGTGCCAGCAGAAATTTCCTGGGACAGGGGAACACAGATACGCAGTATTTT. Protein sequence: CASRNFLGQGNTDTQYF.

This clonotype was found many times. This chain uses TRBV7-2 with TRBJ2-7; D uncertain. Germline CDR1 and CDR2: SGHTA and FQGNSA. V was shortened by 5 bases and J by 6 bases, with 8 bases between the two germline ends. This CDR3 has 11 amino acids. CDR3 region: CASSRQGEQYF. The CDR3 bases are TGTGCCAGCAGCCGTCAAGGCGAGCAGTACTTC.

This clonotype has at least ten counts. This sequence joins TRBV7-2 and TRBJ2-3; 8 bases fit TRBD1. With 2 bases clipped from V and 1 base from J, the junction kept 5 bases outside the gene matches. Germline CDR1 and CDR2: SGHTA and FQGNSA. The CDR3 consists of 16 residues. The CDR3 bases are TGTGCCAGCAGCTTACAGCAGGGGGCCCGCACAGATACGCAGTATTTT. It encodes CASSLQQGARTDTQYF.

The chain employs TRBV5-1 and TRBJ2-1; the D is unclear. This CDR3 has 15 amino acids. V was cut by 8 bases and J by 0 bases, with 15 bases left in between. Germline V gene lookup returns CDR1 SGHRS and CDR2 YFSETQ. Written as DNA, the CDR3 is TGCGCCAGTGAGTCCGGAGCGAGCTCCTACAATGAGCAGTTCTTC. It specifies CASESGASSYNEQFF.

In this sample, this clonotype turned up many times. V and J are TRBV28 and TRBJ2-7, with D perhaps matching TRBD1 (7 bases). The CDR3 length is 17 residues. The germline V and J ends were trimmed by 4 bases and 3 bases, with 22 bases remaining between them. CDR1 is MDHEN and CDR2 is SYDVKM in the germline V gene. CDR3 amino acids: CASSSGEWDSVIYEQYF. In nucleotides, the CDR3 is TGTGCCAGCAGTTCGGGGGAATGGGACAGTGTTATCTACGAGCAGTACTTC. The variable domain in full, with the rest retrieved from reference TRBV28 and TRBJ2-7, is DVKVTQSSRYLVKRTGEKVFLECVQDMDHENMFWYRQDPGLGLRLIYFSYDVKMKEKGDIPEGYSVSREKKERFSLILESASTNQTSMYLCASSSGEWDSVIYEQYFGPGTRLTVT.

There are many counts of this clonotype. The J gene is TRBJ1-1, the V gene TRBV28; possibly TRBD1 for D (5 bases). Trimming shortened V by 6 bases and J by 8 bases, and 22 bases separated the two germline ends. Germline CDR1 is MDHEN and CDR2 is SYDVKM. The length of the CDR3 is 15 residues. The CDR3 loop reads CASSRRDAPSSEAFF. DNA of the CDR3: TGTGCCAGCAGCCGGAGGGACGCTCCTTCTTCCGAAGCTTTCTTT.

V usage is TRBV7-2 and J usage is TRBJ1-5; D is unclear. Germline values: CDR1 SGHTA, CDR2 FQGNSA. This CDR3 is built from 15 residues. V lost 1 base, J lost 4 bases, and 11 bases lay in between. The CDR3 coding sequence is TGTGCCAGCAGCTTAGGGCCAGCCCTGAATCAGCCCCAGCATTTT. Translation gives CASSLGPALNQPQHF.

This chain joins TRBV7-2 and TRBJ2-2; maybe TRBD1 (5 bases). V lost 3 bases, J lost 5 bases, and 13 bases lay in between. Germline loops: CDR1 SGHTA, CDR2 FQGNSA. This CDR3 has 15 residues. The CDR3 spells CASSFGRAGTGELFF. DNA of the CDR3: TGTGCCAGCAGCTTCGGCAGGGCCGGTACCGGGGAGCTGTTTTTT.

There are a few counts of this clonotype. This chain uses TRBV6-2 or TRBV6-3 with TRBJ1-1, with no clear D. The germline V gene encodes CDR1 MNHEY and CDR2 SVGEGT. CDR3 size: 15 residues. V was trimmed by 2 bases and J by 2 bases, leaving 12 bases between them. The CDR3 here is CASSYQTVLNTEAFF. The CDR3 DNA reads TGTGCCAGCAGTTACCAAACAGTCCTAAACACTGAAGCTTTCTTT.